One and the same sample provided the 24 T cell receptor beta chains below, sequenced in a study of T cell responses to AZD1222 COVID-19 vaccine. The data were produced by immunoSEQ multiplex PCR, yet TCRdb's version contains in-frame clones alone and is incomplete. Among some 140,000 clones listed, 84% were seen once. Sequencing was performed on peripheral blood, taken on day 0 of AZD1222 vaccination. The receptor source for this set is an adult in good health.

The chain combines TRBV24-1 with TRBJ2-1, with 10 bases lining up with TRBD1. In germline, CDR1 is KGHDR, CDR2 SFDVKD. The trim removed 4 bases at V and 6 bases at J, leaving 5 bases unmatched. The CDR3 extends over 15 amino acids. The CDR3 nucleotides read TGTGCCACCAGTGACCCCGGACAGGGGGTCAATGAGCAGTTCTTC. This sequence encodes CATSDPGQGVNEQFF.

V usage is TRBV5-1 and J usage is TRBJ2-5, with 10 bases lining up with TRBD2. The CDR3 loop spans 17 amino acids. J gave up 1 base and V 3 bases, and 9 bases lay outside the gene matches. The germline V gene encodes CDR1 SGHRS and CDR2 YFSETQ. The CDR3 DNA sequence: TGCGCCAGCAGCTCTACCATTAGCGGGGGGCGCCAAGAGACCCAGTACTTC. Its translation: CASSSTISGGRQETQYF.

V usage is TRBV20-1 and J usage is TRBJ2-2, with D tentatively TRBD1 (6 bases). Germline loops: CDR1 DFQATT, CDR2 SNEGSKA (reference sequence). Deletions cut 3 bases from V and 7 bases from J, with 15 bases between. The CDR3 length is 14 residues. CDR3 amino acids: CSASLHRQDGELFF. The CDR3 DNA sequence: TGCAGTGCTAGTCTCCACAGACAGGACGGGGAGCTGTTTTTT.

The chain has TRBV29-1 and TRBJ2-1, with TRBD2 matching 11 bases. Trimming cost V 4 bases and J 7 bases; bases outside gene matches: 3. This CDR3 spans 13 amino acids. Germline CDR1 SQVTM, CDR2 ANQGSEA. CDR3 in amino acids: CSVASSGGNEQFF. The CDR3 region has the DNA TGCAGCGTTGCGTCTAGCGGGGGGAATGAGCAGTTCTTC.

The chain employs TRBV28 and TRBJ1-4; no firm D call. V gave up 8 bases and J gave up 2 bases, with 12 bases separating them. The CDR3 runs 14 residues. Germline V gene lookup returns CDR1 MDHEN and CDR2 SYDVKM. The CDR3 DNA follows: TGTGCCAGCGGTTCAACGTTTACTAATGAAAAACTGTTTTTT. Amino acids: CASGSTFTNEKLFF. The whole variable domain, filled in from reference TRBV28 and TRBJ1-4, reads DVKVTQSSRYLVKRTGEKVFLECVQDMDHENMFWYRQDPGLGLRLIYFSYDVKMKEKGDIPEGYSVSREKKERFSLILESASTNQTSMYLCASGSTFTNEKLFFGSGTQLSVL.

V and J are TRBV7-9 and TRBJ2-1; no definite D call. V lost 5 bases, J lost 6 bases, and 8 bases lay in between. CDR1 and CDR2 from the germline V gene are SEHNR and FQNEAQ (reference sequence). The CDR3 sequence is 12 residues long. Here the CDR3 reads CASSEEGNEQFF. CDR3 nucleotides: TGTGCCAGCAGCGAAGAAGGCAATGAGCAGTTCTTC.

V and J are TRBV28 and TRBJ2-7; D is tentatively TRBD1 or TRBD2 (5 bases each). CDR3 size: 14 residues. The ends were cut back, 3 bases at V and 3 bases at J, with 12 bases in the middle. Germline V CDR1 and CDR2: MDHEN, SYDVKM. The CDR3 DNA reads as TGTGCCAGCAGTTTGTTCGGGGCAAGCTACGAGCAGTACTTC. Translated: CASSLFGASYEQYF.

The rearrangement uses TRBV29-1 and TRBJ2-1, with unresolved D. Looked up from germline, CDR1 is SQVTM and CDR2 is ANQGSEA. V was pared by 1 base and J by 8 bases, with 9 bases between. There are 12 residues in the CDR3. CDR3: CSVEASTHEQFF. CDR3 DNA sequence: TGCAGCGTTGAAGCGTCAACACATGAGCAGTTCTTC.

This clone was counted between two and nine times. V usage is TRBV6-4 and J usage is TRBJ1-2, with D possibly being TRBD1 (6 bases). CDR3 length: 14 amino acids. Between the trimmed V and J ends, which lost 6 bases and 8 bases, there was a span of 19 bases. CDR1 is MRHNA and CDR2 is SNTAGT in the germline V gene. This chain's CDR3 is CASRGQGLGGGYTF. The DNA for the CDR3 is TGTGCCAGCAGAGGTCAGGGGCTCGGCGGGGGCTACACCTTC.

The chain carries TRBV5-6 and TRBJ1-5; D gene unclear. The germline CDR1 and CDR2 sequences are SGHDT and YYEEEE. V lost 0 bases and J lost 10, with 14 bases in between. The CDR3 is made up of 14 amino acids. CDR3 residues: CASSLGAFLGPQHF. The CDR3 DNA sequence: TGTGCCAGCAGCTTGGGGGCCTTTTTGGGACCCCAGCATTTT.

The chain is built from TRBV11-2 and TRBJ2-7, with 8 positions matching TRBD2. The CDR3 has 16 amino acids. Germline V gene sequence: CDR1 SGHAT, CDR2 FQNNGV. Trimming cost V 5 bases and J 2 bases; bases outside gene matches: 11. CDR3 in DNA: TGTGCCAGCAGCCCCGGGGGGGCAGGGCAAGCCTACGAGCAGTACTTC. Amino acid sequence: CASSPGGAGQAYEQYF.

The gene calls are TRBV10-3 and TRBJ1-2; D perhaps matches TRBD1 (6 bases). The CDR3 loop spans 14 amino acids. Germline V gives CDR1 ENHRY, CDR2 SYGVKD. The V and J ends lost 3 bases and 6 bases respectively, with 14 bases between them. DNA for the CDR3: TGTGCCATCAGTGAACAAACAGGGCTGGATGGCTACACCTTC. Protein: CAISEQTGLDGYTF.

Only one count was recorded for this clone. The chain uses TRBV6-5 and TRBJ1-2; D is unresolved. This CDR3 has 13 amino acids. The V and J ends lost 8 bases and 5 bases respectively, with 15 bases between them. Germline assignment: CDR1 MNHEY and CDR2 SVGAGI. The CDR3 sequence: CASLRFSGYGYTF. The CDR3 region has the DNA TGTGCCAGCCTTCGGTTTTCTGGTTATGGCTACACCTTC.

The V and J genes are TRBV5-6 and TRBJ2-5; no definite D call. CDR1 and CDR2 from the germline V gene are SGHDT and YYEEEE. The CDR3 has 14 amino acids. The ends were cut back, 0 bases at V and 1 base at J, with 7 bases in the middle. CDR3 in amino acids: CASSLDQFQETQYF. Here the CDR3 DNA reads TGTGCCAGCAGCTTGGATCAGTTCCAAGAGACCCAGTACTTC. The variable domain in full, completed from reference TRBV5-6 and TRBJ2-5, reads DAGVTQSPTHLIKTRGQQVTLRCSPKSGHDTVSWYQQALGQGPQFIFQYYEEEERQRGNFPDRFSGHQFPNYSSELNVNALLLGDSALYLCASSLDQFQETQYFGPGTRLLVL.

The V call is TRBV28, the J call TRBJ2-2; D is perhaps TRBD2 (8 bases). Germline V lookup: CDR1 MDHEN, CDR2 SYDVKM. The CDR3 contains 15 residues. V was pared by 10 bases and J by 1 base, with 16 bases between. CDR3 nucleotides: TGTGCCACCGGGGGGGGGACAGTGAACACCGGGGAGCTGTTTTTT. Its translation is CATGGGTVNTGELFF.

V and J are TRBV7-9 and TRBJ2-3, with 11 bases identical to TRBD2. The CDR3 runs to 16 residues. V lost 4 bases and J lost 4; bases outside the gene matches: 7. Germline lookup yields CDR1 SEHNR and CDR2 FQNEAQ (reference sequence). CDR3 protein: CASSWGGTSGPDTQYF. CDR3 coding DNA: TGTGCCAGCAGCTGGGGTGGGACTAGCGGTCCAGATACGCAGTATTTT.

The J gene is TRBJ1-1, the V gene TRBV18; D remains unclear. Per the germline V gene, CDR1 is KGHSH and CDR2 is LQKENI. Trimming took off 3 bases at V and 1 base at J, with 12 bases between the two ends. This CDR3 spans 15 amino acids. The CDR3 loop reads CASSPMRRANTEAFF. The CDR3 DNA follows: TGTGCCAGCTCACCCATGAGAAGGGCGAACACTGAAGCTTTCTTT.

The chain couples TRBV5-4 to TRBJ2-7, with unresolved D. The V gene's germline CDR1 is SGHNT and CDR2 YYREEE (reference sequence). Between the trimmed V and J ends, which lost 0 bases and 0 bases, there was a span of 7 bases. The CDR3 runs to 14 residues. The CDR3 reads CASSLGADSYEQYF. CDR3 nucleotide sequence: TGTGCCAGCAGCTTGGGGGCAGACTCCTACGAGCAGTACTTC.

The rearrangement joins TRBV3-1 (or the pseudogene TRBV3-2) to TRBJ2-2; possibly TRBD2 for D (6 bases). Trimming took 1 base from V and 0 from J, leaving 9 bases between them. The germline gives CDR1 LGHDT, CDR2 YNNKEL (reference sequence). The CDR3 sequence is 16 residues long. The CDR3: CASSQVRGTNTGELFF. In DNA, the CDR3 is TGTGCCAGCAGCCAAGTCCGGGGGACGAACACCGGGGAGCTGTTTTTT.

The CDR3 loop is CASSQEVSTEAFF. The CDR3 nucleotides are TGTGCCAGCAGCCAAGAGGTCAGTACTGAAGCTTTCTTT. The chain recombines TRBV3-1 (or the pseudogene TRBV3-2) with TRBJ1-1; D is unclear. This CDR3 is built from 13 residues. From germline, CDR1 is LGHDT and CDR2 YNNKEL (reference sequence). Trimming took 0 bases from V and 5 from J, leaving 7 bases between them.

This clone was found once. The genes are TRBV28 and TRBJ1-1; tentative D call: TRBD1 (6 bases). Germline values: CDR1 MDHEN, CDR2 SYDVKM. V lost 11 bases to trimming and J lost 3 bases, with 13 bases between them. CDR3 length: 12 residues. CDR3 in DNA: TGTGCCTACGGGGGCATCGACACTGAAGCTTTCTTT. Its protein product is CAYGGIDTEAFF.

The rearrangement links TRBV29-1 to TRBJ1-1; 7 nucleotides match TRBD1. Losses at the gene ends were 6 bases for V and 0 bases for J; bases not matched to a gene: 7. CDR1 and CDR2 (germline): SQVTM, ANQGSEA. The CDR3 is 14 amino acids. CDR3 DNA: TGCAGCGTGGCTAAGACAGGGATGAACACTGAAGCTTTCTTT. It specifies CSVAKTGMNTEAFF.

The count of this clone is one. This rearrangement joins TRBV3-1 (or the pseudogene TRBV3-2) to TRBJ1-3, with D possibly TRBD1 on 6 matching bases. CDR3 length equals 14 residues. V was clipped by 5 bases and J by 3 bases, with 11 bases between them. The germline V gene encodes CDR1 LGHDT and CDR2 YNNKEL (reference sequence). CDR3: CASSAGAGGNTIYF. CDR3 sequence (DNA): TGTGCCAGCAGCGCAGGGGCGGGTGGAAACACCATATATTTT.

The chain recombines TRBV27 with TRBJ2-2; 7 nucleotides line up with TRBD2. This CDR3 has 15 amino acids. With V trimmed by 2 bases and J by 3 bases, 3 bases remained unmatched. Per the germline V gene, CDR1 is MNHEY and CDR2 is SMNVEV (reference sequence). The CDR3 protein is CASSLAGVDTGELFF. CDR3 DNA sequence: TGTGCCAGCAGTTTAGCGGGGGTGGACACCGGGGAGCTGTTTTTT.